This TCR beta chain is drawn from a study of blood T cell repertoires in COVID-19. Study summary: Samples of COVID-19 (acute and convalescent) were obtained from the United States, Italy and Spain.

The authors' processing: Amplification of reference gene primers was used by the study to estimate nucleated cell counts. Produced via immunoSEQ multiplex PCR; TCRdb's table is partial and in-frame only. D and trimming come from the DNA, and the V and J calls and clone size come from that table. The data contain over 85,000 clones, 88% of them singletons. Germline-derived CDR1 and CDR2 are GTSNPN and SVGIG (reference sequence). The CDR3 is made up of 14 amino acids. The V and J ends lost 4 bases and 8 bases, in that order; junction bases with no gene match: 4. The chain uses TRBV30 and TRBJ1-6; 11 nucleotides align to TRBD1. The sequencing input was peripheral blood. This receptor was taken from a woman aged 45 to 65 with acute or convalescent COVID-19. Here the CDR3 reads CAWNRDRGDSPLHF. CDR3 sequence (DNA): TGTGCCTGGAACCGGGACAGGGGGGATTCACCCCTCCACTTT.